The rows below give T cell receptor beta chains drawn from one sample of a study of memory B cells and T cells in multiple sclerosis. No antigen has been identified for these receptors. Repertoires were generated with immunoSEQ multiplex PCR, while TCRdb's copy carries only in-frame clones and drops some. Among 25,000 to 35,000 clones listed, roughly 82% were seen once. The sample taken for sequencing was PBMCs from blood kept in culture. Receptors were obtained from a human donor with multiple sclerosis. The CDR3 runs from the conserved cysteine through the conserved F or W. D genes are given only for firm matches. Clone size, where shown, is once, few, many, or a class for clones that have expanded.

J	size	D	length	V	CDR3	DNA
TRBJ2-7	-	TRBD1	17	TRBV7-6	CASSAPSGQGIIYEQYF	TGTGCCAGCAGCGCCCCGTCGGGACAGGGAATTATCTACGAGCAGTACTTC
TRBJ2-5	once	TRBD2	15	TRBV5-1	CASSLVSSGGMTQYF	TGCGCCAGCAGCTTGGTGTCTAGCGGGGGGATGACCCAGTACTTC
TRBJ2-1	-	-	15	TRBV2	CASTAPTRAVHEQFF	TGTGCCAGCACCGCCCCCACCCGAGCGGTCCATGAGCAGTTCTTC
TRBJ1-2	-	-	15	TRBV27	CASSLTVSSSHGYTF	TGTGCCAGCAGTTTAACGGTATCGTCGTCCCATGGCTACACCTTC
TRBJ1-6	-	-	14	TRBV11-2	CASSLVGKISPLHF	TGTGCCAGCAGCTTAGTGGGGAAAATTTCACCCCTCCACTTT
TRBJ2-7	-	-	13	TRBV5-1	CASSSGAGPEQYF	TGCGCCAGCAGCTCAGGTGCAGGGCCCGAGCAGTACTTC
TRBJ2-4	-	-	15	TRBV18	CASSPLPPAKNIQYF	TGTGCCAGCTCACCACTTCCCCCGGCCAAAAACATTCAGTACTTC
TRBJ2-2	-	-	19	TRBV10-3	CAISAIPASGGLNTGELFF	TGTGCCATCAGTGCCATTCCGGCCAGTGGCGGGTTAAACACCGGGGAGCTGTTTTTT
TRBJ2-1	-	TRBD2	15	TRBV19	CASSIGTSGYNEQFF	TGTGCCAGTAGTATAGGGACTAGCGGATACAATGAGCAGTTCTTC
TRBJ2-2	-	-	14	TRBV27	CASSSLVNTGELFF	TGTGCCAGCAGTTCCCTAGTGAACACCGGGGAGCTGTTTTTT
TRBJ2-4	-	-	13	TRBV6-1	CASSVRNRNIQYF	TGTGCCAGCAGTGTGAGGAACAGAAACATTCAGTACTTC
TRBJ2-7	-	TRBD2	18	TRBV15	CATSRERTGGGGLYEQYF	TGTGCCACCAGCAGAGAACGGACCGGGGGCGGGGGGTTATACGAGCAGTACTTC
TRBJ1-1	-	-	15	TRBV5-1	CASSLVGLMNTEAFF	TGCGCCAGCAGCCTCGTGGGGCTTATGAACACTGAAGCTTTCTTT
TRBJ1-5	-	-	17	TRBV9	CASSVVWTGNSNQPQHF	TGTGCCAGCAGCGTGGTATGGACGGGGAATAGCAATCAGCCCCAGCATTTT
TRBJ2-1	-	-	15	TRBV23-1	CASSQQGGSYNEQFF	TGCGCCAGCAGTCAACAGGGCGGATCCTACAATGAGCAGTTCTTC
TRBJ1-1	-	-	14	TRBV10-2	CASNIDSPNTEAFF	TGCGCCAGCAATATTGACAGCCCGAACACTGAAGCTTTCTTT
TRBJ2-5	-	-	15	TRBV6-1	CASSGGGRQVETQYF	TGTGCCAGCAGTGGAGGGGGGCGACAGGTAGAGACCCAGTACTTC
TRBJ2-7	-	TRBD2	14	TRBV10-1	CASSSGTSGYEQYF	TGCGCCAGCAGTTCCGGGACTAGCGGCTACGAGCAGTACTTC
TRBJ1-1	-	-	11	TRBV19	CASREATEAFF	TGTGCCAGTAGAGAAGCCACTGAAGCTTTCTTT
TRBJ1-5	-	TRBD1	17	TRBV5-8	CASSLRDRERVNQPQHF	TGTGCCAGCAGCTTACGGGACAGGGAGAGGGTCAATCAGCCCCAGCATTTT
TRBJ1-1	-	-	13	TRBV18	CASSPKGSAEAFF	TGTGCCAGCTCACCAAAGGGATCGGCTGAAGCTTTCTTT
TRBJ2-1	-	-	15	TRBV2	CASSEQFSSYNEQFF	TGTGCCAGCAGTGAACAGTTTAGCTCCTACAATGAGCAGTTCTTC
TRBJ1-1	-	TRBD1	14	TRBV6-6	CASSLQGVGTEAFF	TGTGCCAGCAGTTTACAGGGGGTCGGAACTGAAGCTTTCTTT
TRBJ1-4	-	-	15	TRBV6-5	CASSYLGGAGEKLFF	TGTGCCAGCAGTTACTTGGGGGGCGCGGGTGAAAAACTGTTTTTT